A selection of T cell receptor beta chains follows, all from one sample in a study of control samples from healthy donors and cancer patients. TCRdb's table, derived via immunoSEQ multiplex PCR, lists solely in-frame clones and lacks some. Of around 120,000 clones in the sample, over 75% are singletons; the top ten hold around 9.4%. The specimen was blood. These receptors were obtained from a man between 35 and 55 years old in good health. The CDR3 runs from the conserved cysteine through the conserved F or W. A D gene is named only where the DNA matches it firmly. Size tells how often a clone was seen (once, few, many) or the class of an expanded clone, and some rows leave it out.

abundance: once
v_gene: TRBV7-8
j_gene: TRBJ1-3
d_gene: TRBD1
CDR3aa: CASSLGTGYRYGNTIYF
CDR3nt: TGTGCCAGCAGCTTGGGGACAGGTTATCGGTATGGAAACACCATATATTTT

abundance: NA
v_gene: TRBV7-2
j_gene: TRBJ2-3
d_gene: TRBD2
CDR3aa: CASSLASGAGSDTQYF
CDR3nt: TGTGCCAGCAGCTTAGCCAGCGGGGCGGGGTCAGATACGCAGTATTTT

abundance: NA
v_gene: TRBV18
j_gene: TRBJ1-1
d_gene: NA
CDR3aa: CASSPAGAWNTEAFF
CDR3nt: TGTGCCAGCTCACCGGCAGGGGCTTGGAATACTGAAGCTTTCTTT

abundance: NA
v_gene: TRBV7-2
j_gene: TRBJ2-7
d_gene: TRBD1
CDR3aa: CASSLTGGSSPYEQYF
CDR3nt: TGTGCCAGCAGCTTAACAGGGGGCTCTTCCCCCTACGAGCAGTACTTC

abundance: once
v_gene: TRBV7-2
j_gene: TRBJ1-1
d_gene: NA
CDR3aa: CASSLDAGRGTEAFF
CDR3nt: TGTGCCAGCAGCTTAGATGCAGGGCGAGGGACTGAAGCTTTCTTT

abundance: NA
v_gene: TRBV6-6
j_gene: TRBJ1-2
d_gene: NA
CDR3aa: CAIENGTPLGDGYTF
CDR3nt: TGTGCCATCGAAAACGGGACACCCTTGGGGGATGGCTACACCTTC

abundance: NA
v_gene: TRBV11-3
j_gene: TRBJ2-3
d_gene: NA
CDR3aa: CASSLAGARTDTQYF
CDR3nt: TGTGCCAGCAGCTTAGCGGGGGCCCGCACAGATACGCAGTATTTT

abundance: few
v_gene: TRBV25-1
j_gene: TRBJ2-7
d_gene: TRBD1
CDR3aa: CASSEGQSVYEQYF
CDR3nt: TGTGCCAGCAGTGAGGGACAGTCTGTCTACGAGCAGTACTTC

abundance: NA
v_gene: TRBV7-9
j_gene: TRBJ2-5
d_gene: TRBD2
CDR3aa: CCGGGAETQYF
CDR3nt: TGTTGCGGCGGGGGGGCGGAGACCCAGTACTTC

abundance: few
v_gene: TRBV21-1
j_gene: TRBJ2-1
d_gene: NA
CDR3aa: CASSKDLTGLALDEQFF
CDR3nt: TGTGCCAGCAGCAAAGACCTAACGGGACTAGCTCTCGATGAGCAGTTCTTC

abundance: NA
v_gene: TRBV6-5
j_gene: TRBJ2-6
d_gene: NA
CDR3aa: CASKKASGANVLTF
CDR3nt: TGTGCCAGCAAGAAGGCTTCTGGGGCCAACGTCCTGACTTTC

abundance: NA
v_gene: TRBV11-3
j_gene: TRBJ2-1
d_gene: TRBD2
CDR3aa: CASSLGLAGRAFYNEQFF
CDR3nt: TGTGCCAGCAGCTTAGGGCTAGCGGGGAGGGCCTTCTACAATGAGCAGTTCTTC

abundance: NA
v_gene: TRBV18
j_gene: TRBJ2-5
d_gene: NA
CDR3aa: CASSPGQGRETQYF
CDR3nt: TGTGCCAGCTCACCAGGGCAGGGTCGAGAGACCCAGTACTTC

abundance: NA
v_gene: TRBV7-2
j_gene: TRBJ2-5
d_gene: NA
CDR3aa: CASRRVLGPETQYF
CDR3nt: TGTGCCAGCAGGCGTGTCCTGGGGCCGGAGACCCAGTACTTC

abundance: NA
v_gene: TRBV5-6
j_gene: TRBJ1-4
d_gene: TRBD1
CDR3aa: CASSLTGEGEKLFF
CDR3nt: TGTGCCAGCAGCTTGACAGGGGAGGGCGAAAAACTGTTTTTT

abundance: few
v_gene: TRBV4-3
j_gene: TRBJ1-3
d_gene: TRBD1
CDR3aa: CASSQGARTGVISGNTIYF
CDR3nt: TGCGCCAGCAGCCAAGGGGCAAGGACAGGGGTTATCTCTGGAAACACCATATATTTT

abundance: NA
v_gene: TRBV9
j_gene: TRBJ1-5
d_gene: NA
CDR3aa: CASSVGGMGQPQHF
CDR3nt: TGTGCCAGCAGCGTAGGGGGGATGGGTCAGCCCCAGCATTTT

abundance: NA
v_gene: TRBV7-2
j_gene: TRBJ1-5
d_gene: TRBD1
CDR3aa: CASSLGGGGNQPQHF
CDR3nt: TGTGCCAGCAGCTTAGGAGGGGGCGGCAATCAGCCCCAGCATTTT

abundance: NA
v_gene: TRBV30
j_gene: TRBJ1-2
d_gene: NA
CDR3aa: CAWILSRSTTSNYGYTF
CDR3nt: TGTGCCTGGATACTTTCTCGGTCTACTACGTCTAACTATGGCTACACCTTC

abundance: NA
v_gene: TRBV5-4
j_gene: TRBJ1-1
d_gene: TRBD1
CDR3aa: CASSRQGENTEAFF
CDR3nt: TGTGCCAGCAGCCGACAGGGGGAGAACACTGAAGCTTTCTTT

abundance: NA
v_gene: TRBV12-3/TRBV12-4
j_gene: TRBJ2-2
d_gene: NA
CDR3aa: CASTRDGPGELFF
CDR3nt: TGTGCCAGCACTAGGGACGGACCCGGGGAGCTGTTTTTT

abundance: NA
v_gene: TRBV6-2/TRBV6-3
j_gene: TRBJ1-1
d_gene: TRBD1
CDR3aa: CASSPPQGTEAFF
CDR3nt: TGTGCCAGCAGTCCACCACAGGGGACTGAAGCTTTCTTT

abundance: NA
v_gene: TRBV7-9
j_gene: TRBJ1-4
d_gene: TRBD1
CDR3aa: CASSNPGDRGLTNEKLFF
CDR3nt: TGTGCCAGCAGCAACCCGGGGGACAGGGGCTTAACTAATGAAAAACTGTTTTTT

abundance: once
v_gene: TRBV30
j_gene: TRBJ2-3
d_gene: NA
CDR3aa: CAWTGKPDTQYF
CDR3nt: TGTGCCTGGACAGGGAAGCCAGATACGCAGTATTTT

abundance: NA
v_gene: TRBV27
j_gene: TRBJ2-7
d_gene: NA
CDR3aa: CASRGWGYYEQYF
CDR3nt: TGTGCCAGCAGAGGGTGGGGGTACTACGAGCAGTACTTC

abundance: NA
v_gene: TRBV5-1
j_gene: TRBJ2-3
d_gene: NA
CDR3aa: CASSTQGRDTQYF
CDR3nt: TGCGCCAGCAGCACCCAGGGGAGAGATACGCAGTATTTT

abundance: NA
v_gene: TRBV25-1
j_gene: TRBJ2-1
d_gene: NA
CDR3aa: CASSDLGGGEEYNEQFF
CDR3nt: TGTGCCAGCAGTGACCTTGGGGGAGGAGAGGAGTACAATGAGCAGTTCTTC

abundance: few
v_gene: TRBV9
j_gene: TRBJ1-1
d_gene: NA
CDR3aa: CASSVMSYEDMNTEAFF
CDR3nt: TGTGCCAGCAGCGTAATGTCTTACGAGGATATGAACACTGAAGCTTTCTTT

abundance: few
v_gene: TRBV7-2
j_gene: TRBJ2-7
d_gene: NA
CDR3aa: CASSRHSYEQYF
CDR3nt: TGTGCCAGCAGCCGACACTCCTACGAGCAGTACTTC

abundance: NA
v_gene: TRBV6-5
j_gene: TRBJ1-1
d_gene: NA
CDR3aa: CASSYGEMNTEAFF
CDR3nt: TGTGCCAGCAGTTACGGGGAGATGAACACTGAAGCTTTCTTT

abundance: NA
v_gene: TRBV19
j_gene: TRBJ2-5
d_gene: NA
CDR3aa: CASARGAETQYF
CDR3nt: TGTGCCAGTGCCAGGGGCGCGGAGACCCAGTACTTC

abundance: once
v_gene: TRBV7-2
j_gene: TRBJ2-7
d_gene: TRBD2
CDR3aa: CASSPSGARVSREQYF
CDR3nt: TGTGCCAGCAGCCCGAGCGGGGCCCGGGTGTCGAGGGAGCAGTACTTC

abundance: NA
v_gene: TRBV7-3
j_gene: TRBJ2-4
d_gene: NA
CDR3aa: CASSPTGLAKNIQYF
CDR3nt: TGTGCCAGCAGCCCGACGGGACTAGCCAAAAACATTCAGTACTTC

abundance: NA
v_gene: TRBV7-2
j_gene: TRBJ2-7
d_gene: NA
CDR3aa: CASSSGPEGGYEQYF
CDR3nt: TGTGCCAGCAGCTCCGGGCCTGAGGGGGGCTACGAGCAGTACTTC

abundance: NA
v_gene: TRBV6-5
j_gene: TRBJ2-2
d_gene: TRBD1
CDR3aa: CASNDRGYTGELFF
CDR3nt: TGTGCCAGCAACGACAGGGGTTACACCGGGGAGCTGTTTTTT

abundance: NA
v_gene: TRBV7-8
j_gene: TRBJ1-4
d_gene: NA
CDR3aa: CASSSEGREKLFF
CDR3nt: TGTGCCAGCAGCTCTGAAGGTCGAGAAAAACTGTTTTTT

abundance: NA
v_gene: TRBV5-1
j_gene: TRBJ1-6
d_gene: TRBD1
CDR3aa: CASSTGTGFRNSPLHF
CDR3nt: TGCGCCAGCAGTACCGGGACAGGGTTTCGCAATTCACCCCTCCACTTT

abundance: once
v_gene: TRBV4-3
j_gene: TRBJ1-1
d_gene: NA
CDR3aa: CASSQAPGGASEAFF
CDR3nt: TGCGCCAGCAGCCAAGCCCCGGGGGGGGCCTCTGAAGCTTTCTTT

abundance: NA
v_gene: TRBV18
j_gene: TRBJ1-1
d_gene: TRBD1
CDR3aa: CASSPKTGGDTEAFF
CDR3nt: TGTGCCAGCTCACCTAAGACAGGGGGGGACACTGAAGCTTTCTTT

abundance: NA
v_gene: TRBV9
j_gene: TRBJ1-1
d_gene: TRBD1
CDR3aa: CASSVGMDRVPTEAFF
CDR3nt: TGTGCCAGCAGCGTAGGGATGGACAGGGTACCGACTGAAGCTTTCTTT

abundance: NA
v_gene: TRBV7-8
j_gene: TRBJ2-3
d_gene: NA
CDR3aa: CASSLGPAGDTQYF
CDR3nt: TGTGCCAGCAGCTTAGGCCCAGCTGGAGATACGCAGTATTTT